The present entry profiles one TCR beta chain with its context. What it recognizes is unknown. These data belong to a study of cytomegalovirus exposure and HLA in healthy donors. The PCR employed 60 Vbeta primers together with 13 Jbeta primers. Sequenced by immunoSEQ multiplex PCR; TCRdb stores in-frame clones only, minus some. Among roughly 200,000 clones listed, about four fifths were seen once. Overall study findings and caveats: The study had only CMV serostatus as immune exposure information. The authors enumerated 150 to 200 TCR beta chains as linked to cytomegalovirus.

CDR1 MDHEN and CDR2 SYDVKM come from the germline V gene. This CDR3 has 14 residues. The V end lost 5 bases, the J end lost 7 bases, and 15 bases lay between the germline ends. The rearrangement joins TRBV28 to TRBJ1-5, with D perhaps matching TRBD1 (6 bases). This receptor was identified in a male donor in good health and CMV-seronegative. The sequencing input was PBMCs. This CDR3 reads CASSIQGSGQPQHF. The CDR3 bases are TGTGCCAGCAGTATACAGGGAAGTGGGCAGCCCCAGCATTTT.